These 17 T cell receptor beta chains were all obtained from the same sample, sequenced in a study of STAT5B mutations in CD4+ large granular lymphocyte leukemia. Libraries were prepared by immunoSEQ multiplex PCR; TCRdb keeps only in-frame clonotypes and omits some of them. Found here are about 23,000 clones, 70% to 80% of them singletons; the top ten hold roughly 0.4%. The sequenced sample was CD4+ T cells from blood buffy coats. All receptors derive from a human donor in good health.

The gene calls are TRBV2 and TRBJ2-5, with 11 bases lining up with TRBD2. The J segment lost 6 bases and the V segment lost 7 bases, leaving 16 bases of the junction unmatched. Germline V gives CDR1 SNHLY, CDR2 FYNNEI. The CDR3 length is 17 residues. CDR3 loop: CASNQGTSGTPGKTQYF. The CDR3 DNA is TGTGCCAGCAACCAGGGGACTAGCGGAACCCCGGGCAAGACCCAGTACTTC.

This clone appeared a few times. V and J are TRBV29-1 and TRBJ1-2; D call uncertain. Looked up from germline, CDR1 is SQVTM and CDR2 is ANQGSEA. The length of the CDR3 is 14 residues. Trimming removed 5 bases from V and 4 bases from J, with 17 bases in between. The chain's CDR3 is CSVRGSQGVYGYTF. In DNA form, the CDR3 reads TGCAGCGTTCGAGGGTCCCAAGGTGTCTATGGCTACACCTTC.

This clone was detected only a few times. The CDR3 is CAWSAQGNTEAFF. The CDR3 DNA reads as TGTGCCTGGAGTGCTCAGGGGAACACTGAAGCTTTCTTT. The rearrangement uses TRBV30 and TRBJ1-1, with a tentative D call TRBD1 (5 bases). The CDR3 loop spans 13 amino acids. Deletions cut 1 base from V and 1 base from J, with 7 bases between. Germline CDR1 and CDR2: GTSNPN and SVGIG (reference sequence).

CDR3 coding DNA: TGTGCCAGCAGCCTCTCCGTCCGTACTGAAGCTTTCTTT. This sequence encodes CASSLSVRTEAFF. This chain joins TRBV7-2 and TRBJ1-1; the D is unclear. The germline V and J ends were trimmed by 5 bases and 5 bases, with 12 bases remaining between them. Germline values: CDR1 SGHTA, CDR2 FQGNSA. The CDR3 covers 13 residues.

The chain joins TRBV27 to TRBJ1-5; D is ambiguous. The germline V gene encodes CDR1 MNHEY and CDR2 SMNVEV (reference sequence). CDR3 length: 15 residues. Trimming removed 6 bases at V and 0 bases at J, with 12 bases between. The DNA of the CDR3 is TGTGCCAGCAGCCCCGCTCGGATTAGCAATCAGCCCCAGCATTTT. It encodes CASSPARISNQPQHF.

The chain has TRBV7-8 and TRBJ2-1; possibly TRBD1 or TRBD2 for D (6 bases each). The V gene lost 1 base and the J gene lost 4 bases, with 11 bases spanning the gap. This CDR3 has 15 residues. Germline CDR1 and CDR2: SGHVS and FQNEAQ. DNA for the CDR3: TGTGCCAGCAGCTTAGTGGGGGGCGGGTACAATGAGCAGTTCTTC. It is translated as CASSLVGGGYNEQFF. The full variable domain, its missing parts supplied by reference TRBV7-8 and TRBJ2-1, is GAGVSQSPRYKVAKRGQDVALRCDPISGHVSLFWYQQALGQGPEFLTYFQNEAQLDKSGLPSDRFFAERPEGSVSTLKIQRTQQEDSAVYLCASSLVGGGYNEQFFGPGTRLTVL.

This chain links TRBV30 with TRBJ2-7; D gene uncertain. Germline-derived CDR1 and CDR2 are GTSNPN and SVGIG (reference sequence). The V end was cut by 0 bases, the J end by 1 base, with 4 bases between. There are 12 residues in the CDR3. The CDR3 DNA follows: TGTGCCTGGAGTGTACTATCCTACGAGCAGTACTTC. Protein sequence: CAWSVLSYEQYF. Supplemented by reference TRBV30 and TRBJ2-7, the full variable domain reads SQTIHQWPATLVQPVGSPLSLECTVEGTSNPNLYWYRQAAGRGLQLLFYSVGIGQISSEVPQNLSASRPQDRQFILSSKKLLLSDSGFYLCAWSVLSYEQYFGPGTRLTVT.

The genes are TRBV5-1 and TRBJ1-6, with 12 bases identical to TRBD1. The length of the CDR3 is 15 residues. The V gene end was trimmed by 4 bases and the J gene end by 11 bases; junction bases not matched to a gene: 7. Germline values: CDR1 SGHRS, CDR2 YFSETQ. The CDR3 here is CASSPGDRGLTPLHF. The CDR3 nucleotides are TGCGCCAGCAGCCCGGGGGACAGGGGGCTTACACCCCTCCACTTT.

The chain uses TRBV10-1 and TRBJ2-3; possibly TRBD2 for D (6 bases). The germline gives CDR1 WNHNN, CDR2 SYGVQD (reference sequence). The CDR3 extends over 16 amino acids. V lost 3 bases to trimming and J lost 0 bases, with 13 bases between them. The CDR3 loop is CASSDPAGSSTDTQYF. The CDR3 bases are TGCGCCAGCAGTGATCCCGCGGGGTCTAGCACAGATACGCAGTATTTT.

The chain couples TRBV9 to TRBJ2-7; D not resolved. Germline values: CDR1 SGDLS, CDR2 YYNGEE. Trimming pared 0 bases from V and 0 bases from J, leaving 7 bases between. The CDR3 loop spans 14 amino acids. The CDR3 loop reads CASSVEVGSYEQYF. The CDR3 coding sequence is TGTGCCAGCAGCGTAGAAGTTGGCTCCTACGAGCAGTACTTC.

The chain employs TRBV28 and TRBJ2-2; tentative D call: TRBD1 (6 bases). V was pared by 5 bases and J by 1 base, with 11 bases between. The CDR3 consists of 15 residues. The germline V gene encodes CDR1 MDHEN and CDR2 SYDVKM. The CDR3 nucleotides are TGTGCCAGCAGTAACAGGGTAGGGAACACCGGGGAGCTGTTTTTT. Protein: CASSNRVGNTGELFF.

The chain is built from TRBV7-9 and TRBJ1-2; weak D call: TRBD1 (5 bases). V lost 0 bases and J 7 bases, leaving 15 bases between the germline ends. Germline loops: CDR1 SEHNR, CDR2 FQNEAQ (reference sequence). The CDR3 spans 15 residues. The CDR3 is CASSLAKGLWGGYTF. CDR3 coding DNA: TGTGCCAGCAGCTTAGCGAAGGGGCTGTGGGGTGGCTACACCTTC. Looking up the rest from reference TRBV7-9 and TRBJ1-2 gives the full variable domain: DTGVSQNPRHKITKRGQNVTFRCDPISEHNRLYWYRQTLGQGPEFLTYFQNEAQLEKSRLLSDRFSAERPKGSFSTLEIQRTEQGDSAMYLCASSLAKGLWGGYTFGSGTRLTVV.

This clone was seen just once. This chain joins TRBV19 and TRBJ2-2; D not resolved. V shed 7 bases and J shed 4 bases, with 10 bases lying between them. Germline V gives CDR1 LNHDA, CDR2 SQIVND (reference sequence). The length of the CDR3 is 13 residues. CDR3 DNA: TGTGCCAGTACCCAGCGTCGCACCGGGGAGCTGTTTTTT. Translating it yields CASTQRRTGELFF.

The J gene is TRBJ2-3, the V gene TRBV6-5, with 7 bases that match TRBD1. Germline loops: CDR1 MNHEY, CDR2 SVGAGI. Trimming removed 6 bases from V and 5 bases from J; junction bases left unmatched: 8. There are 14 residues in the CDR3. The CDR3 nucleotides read TGTGCCAGCAGCGACAACAGGGGCGGAGATACGCAGTATTTT. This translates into CASSDNRGGDTQYF.

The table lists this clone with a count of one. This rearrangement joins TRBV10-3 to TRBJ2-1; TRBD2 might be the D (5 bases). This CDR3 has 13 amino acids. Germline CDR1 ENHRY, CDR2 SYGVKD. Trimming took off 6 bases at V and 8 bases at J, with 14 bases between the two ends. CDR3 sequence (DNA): TGTGCCATCAGGACGGCCCCGGAGGATGAGCAGTTCTTC. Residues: CAIRTAPEDEQFF.

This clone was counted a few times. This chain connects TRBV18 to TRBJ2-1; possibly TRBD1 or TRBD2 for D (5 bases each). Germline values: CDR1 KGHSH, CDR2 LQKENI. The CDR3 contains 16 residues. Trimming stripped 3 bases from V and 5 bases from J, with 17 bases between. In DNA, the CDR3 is TGTGCCAGCTCACCTCGGGACCTAGCTAACGACAATGAGCAGTTCTTC. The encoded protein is CASSPRDLANDNEQFF. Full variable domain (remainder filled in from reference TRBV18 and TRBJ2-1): NAGVMQNPRHLVRRRGQEARLRCSPMKGHSHVYWYRQLPEEGLKFMVYLQKENIIDESGMPKERFSAEFPKEGPSILRIQQVVRGDSAAYFCASSPRDLANDNEQFFGPGTRLTVL.

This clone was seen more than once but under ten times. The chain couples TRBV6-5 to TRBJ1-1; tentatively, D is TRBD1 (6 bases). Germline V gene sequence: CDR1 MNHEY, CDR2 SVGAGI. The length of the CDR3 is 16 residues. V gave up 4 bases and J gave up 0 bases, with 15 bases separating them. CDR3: CASSLRGGLMNTEAFF. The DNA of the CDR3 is TGTGCCAGCAGTTTGAGGGGGGGCCTTATGAACACTGAAGCTTTCTTT.